The sequence of this T cell receptor (beta chain) was determined in a study of blood T cells in healthy people across ages. General study results and limits: Older age went with lower TCR beta diversity per million T cells, in a roughly linear way. The CMV status of each donor remained undetermined, and this could have confounded shifts in expanded clonotypes.

The authors ran a second PCR of about 7 to 11 cycles using a sample-barcoded 5' primer and a J-beta primer mix. The study obtained at least 2.5 million CDR3-containing paired-end reads from every sample. Each CDR3 protein gets one entry after TCRdb re-called the 5' RACE reads with MiXCR. Among around 650,000 distinct CDR3 sequences listed, about 34% were seen once. As to this clonotype: The antigen remains unidentified.

Sequenced: blood. This TCR was recovered from a woman older than 75 in good health.

The CDR3 bases are TGCAGTGCTAGAGGTGGGGGGGCGAAGGTGAGCAATGAGCAGTTCTTC. Amino acids: CSARGGGAKVSNEQFF. This sequence joins TRBV20-1 and TRBJ2-1; possible D gene TRBD2, 7 bases. CDR1 and CDR2 from the germline V gene are DFQATT and SNEGSKA (reference sequence). The CDR3 covers 16 residues. V lost 1 base, J lost 6 bases, and 19 bases lay in between.